The 18 T cell receptor beta chains given below trace back to one sample, sequenced in a study of shared clonotypes between healthy human individuals. TCRdb keeps only in-frame clones here, not all; method: immunoSEQ multiplex PCR. The table shows fewer than 1 million clones, with 95% to 97% occurring only once. It was CD45RO-negative cells, positively selected for CCR7, that made up naive CD8 cells, with terminally differentiated effector memory CD45RA+ cells excluded. The sample comprised naive CD8+ T cells sorted from blood. These receptors were taken from a man younger than 40 in good health.

In its sample, this clone was seen once. The chain couples TRBV7-9 to TRBJ2-1; 8 bases are a match to TRBD2. The junction had 13 bases not matched to a gene; V was cut back by 7 bases and J by 8 bases. The CDR3 contains 15 residues. Germline V CDR1 and CDR2: SEHNR, FQNEAQ (reference sequence). Here the CDR3 reads CASTTRGGAGDEQFF. DNA of the CDR3: TGTGCCAGCACAACCAGAGGGGGAGCGGGAGATGAGCAGTTCTTC.

The CDR3 loop reads CASSVRQASSYNEQFF. The DNA for the CDR3 is TGTGCCAGCAGCGTGAGACAGGCCAGCTCCTACAATGAGCAGTTCTTC. The V call is TRBV9, the J call TRBJ2-1; D perhaps matches TRBD1 (6 bases). CDR3 length: 16 amino acids. Trimming removed 2 bases at V and 0 bases at J, with 12 bases between. CDR1 is SGDLS, CDR2 YYNGEE, per germline.

The chain employs TRBV7-9 and TRBJ1-2, with D perhaps TRBD1 (5 bases). This CDR3 has 12 residues. CDR1 is SEHNR, CDR2 FQNEAQ, per germline (reference sequence). The V end lost 1 base, the J end lost 10 bases, and 10 bases lay between the germline ends. The CDR3 loop reads CASSLGTMDYTF. In DNA form, the CDR3 reads TGTGCCAGCAGCTTAGGGACAATGGACTACACCTTC.

CDR3 DNA: TGTGCCAGCAGCTTTCTCGACAGGGGAGGAGAGACCCAGTACTTC. Its protein is CASSFLDRGGETQYF. The V call is TRBV7-9, the J call TRBJ2-5; TRBD1 agrees at 8 bases. CDR1 SEHNR and CDR2 FQNEAQ come from the germline V gene (reference sequence). V lost 3 bases, J lost 4 bases, and 7 bases stayed unmatched. CDR3 length equals 15 residues.

The rearrangement joins TRBV6-5 to TRBJ2-7, with TRBD2 matching over 11 bases. Germline V lookup: CDR1 MNHEY, CDR2 SVGAGI. The CDR3 loop spans 15 amino acids. V was pared by 2 bases and J by 7 bases, with 7 bases of the junction left unmatched. CDR3 DNA: TGTGCCAGCAGTTACACTAGCGGGAGTCTTGAAGAGCAGTACTTC. Its protein is CASSYTSGSLEEQYF.

The V call is TRBV30, the J call TRBJ2-7; 9 positions match TRBD2. The CDR3 extends over 14 amino acids. CDR1 and CDR2 from the germline V gene are GTSNPN and SVGIG (reference sequence). J lost 5 bases, V lost 0 bases, and 5 bases had no gene match. The CDR3 coding sequence is TGTGCCTGGAGTGTACCACAGCGGGAGGACGAGCAGTACTTC. Translated: CAWSVPQREDEQYF. The entire variable domain, with the rest obtained from reference TRBV30 and TRBJ2-7, is as follows: SQTIHQWPATLVQPVGSPLSLECTVEGTSNPNLYWYRQAAGRGLQLLFYSVGIGQISSEVPQNLSASRPQDRQFILSSKKLLLSDSGFYLCAWSVPQREDEQYFGPGTRLTVT.

In nucleotides, the CDR3 is TGCGCCAGCAGCTTGGCCTCGGGACTAGCGGTTTACGAGCAGTACTTC. Translating gives CASSLASGLAVYEQYF. The chain uses TRBV5-1 and TRBJ2-7, with 11 positions matching TRBD2. The CDR3 has 16 residues. In germline, CDR1 is SGHRS, CDR2 YFSETQ. V lost 0 bases and J lost 4; bases outside the gene matches: 6.

The CDR3 DNA reads TGTGCCAGCAGTTTAGTCGGAGACTACGAGCAGTACTTC. It specifies CASSLVGDYEQYF. This rearrangement joins TRBV28 to TRBJ2-7; D unresolved. The CDR3 runs 13 residues. Germline V CDR1 and CDR2: MDHEN, SYDVKM. Trimming removed 2 bases at V and 3 bases at J, with 8 bases between.

The chain has TRBV6-6 and TRBJ1-2; D might be TRBD1 (5 bases). Germline lookup yields CDR1 MNHNY and CDR2 SVGAGI (reference sequence). This CDR3 has 14 amino acids. Trimming stripped 5 bases from V and 3 bases from J, with 13 bases between. The CDR3: CASSLPGGDYGYTF. The CDR3 region has the DNA TGTGCCAGCAGTCTTCCGGGGGGGGACTATGGCTACACCTTC.

The chain has TRBV4-1 and TRBJ2-7; 12 bases are a match to TRBD2. J was trimmed by 9 bases and V by 2 bases; bases with no gene match: 8. Germline-derived CDR1 and CDR2 are MGHRA and YSYEKL. The CDR3 spans 15 residues. CDR3 bases: TGCGCCAGCAGCCAACCCGGACTAGCGGGACTAGGGCAGTACTTC. This codes for CASSQPGLAGLGQYF.

The chain joins TRBV5-6 to TRBJ2-2; the match to TRBD1 covers 7 bases. CDR3 size: 14 residues. Germline V gives CDR1 SGHDT, CDR2 YYEEEE. V gave up 5 bases and J gave up 7 bases; unmatched junction bases: 8. The CDR3 DNA sequence: TGTGCCAGCAGACTGACAGGGCTCGGCGGGGAGCTGTTTTTT. Protein: CASRLTGLGGELFF.

V is TRBV4-3 and J is TRBJ2-7, with D hard to call. Germline V gene lookup returns CDR1 LGHNA and CDR2 YSLEER. V was shortened by 0 bases and J by 1 base, with 13 bases between the two germline ends. The CDR3 loop spans 16 amino acids. The CDR3 DNA is TGCGCCAGCAGCCAAGATCCAGGTCCAGTTTCCTACGAGCAGTACTTC. This gives the protein CASSQDPGPVSYEQYF.

The rearrangement uses TRBV5-1 and TRBJ1-1, with D unclear. The ends were cut back, 1 base at V and 4 bases at J, with 11 bases in the middle. The V gene's germline CDR1 is SGHRS and CDR2 YFSETQ. This CDR3 spans 14 amino acids. CDR3 nucleotides: TGCGCCAGCAGCTTGATGGACGGGAGCACTGAAGCTTTCTTT. Its protein is CASSLMDGSTEAFF. Full variable domain (missing parts from reference TRBV5-1 and TRBJ1-1): KAGVTQTPRYLIKTRGQQVTLSCSPISGHRSVSWYQQTPGQGLQFLFEYFSETQRNKGNFPGRFSGRQFSNSRSEMNVSTLELGDSALYLCASSLMDGSTEAFFGQGTRLTVV.

This clone has only one observation. This chain connects TRBV29-1 to TRBJ1-1; D is ambiguous. Looked up from germline, CDR1 is SQVTM and CDR2 is ANQGSEA. CDR3 length: 13 residues. Trimming left V 7 bases short and J 4 bases short, with 16 bases between. The CDR3 protein is CSAGSKEGTEAFF. In nucleotides, the CDR3 is TGCAGCGCTGGGTCTAAGGAGGGCACTGAAGCTTTCTTT. Drawing the rest from reference TRBV29-1 and TRBJ1-1, the complete variable domain is SAVISQKPSRDICQRGTSLTIQCQVDSQVTMMFWYRQQPGQSLTLIATANQGSEATYESGFVIDKFPISRPNLTFSTLTVSNMSPEDSSIYLCSAGSKEGTEAFFGQGTRLTVV.

The CDR3 region has the DNA TGTGCCAGCAGTCCAGCCGACGGAGATACGCAGTATTTT. Protein: CASSPADGDTQYF. The chain recombines TRBV28 with TRBJ2-3; D gene unclear. Germline V gives CDR1 MDHEN, CDR2 SYDVKM. V lost 5 bases to trimming and J lost 5 bases, with 11 bases between them. The CDR3 has 13 residues.

This chain connects TRBV5-1 to TRBJ2-7; D is perhaps TRBD1 (5 bases). Trimming shortened V by 0 bases and J by 4 bases, and 17 bases separated the two germline ends. The germline gives CDR1 SGHRS, CDR2 YFSETQ. The CDR3 sequence is 16 residues long. This chain's CDR3 is CASSLAQGVSWYEQYF. DNA for the CDR3: TGCGCCAGCAGCTTGGCGCAGGGTGTTAGCTGGTACGAGCAGTACTTC.

Remarks on this clone: Other DNA sequences in the sample encode the same CDR3. This chain links TRBV9 with TRBJ2-7, with a possible D match to TRBD1 (6 bases). Looked up from germline, CDR1 is SGDLS and CDR2 is YYNGEE. The germline V and J ends were trimmed by 2 bases and 3 bases, with 12 bases remaining between them. This CDR3 has 14 amino acids. CDR3 region: CASSVATGDYEQYF. CDR3 DNA: TGTGCCAGCAGCGTCGCGACAGGAGACTACGAGCAGTACTTC.

The chain carries TRBV7-9 and TRBJ2-7; TRBD2 aligns across 8 bases. The ends lost 8 bases at V and 3 bases at J; junction bases unmatched: 9. This CDR3 region has 14 residues. CDR1 is SEHNR and CDR2 is FQNEAQ in the germline V gene (reference sequence). The CDR3 reads CASPSGLGIYEQYF. In DNA, the CDR3 is TGTGCCAGCCCATCGGGACTAGGTATCTACGAGCAGTACTTC. Full variable domain (remainder filled in from reference TRBV7-9 and TRBJ2-7): DTGVSQNPRHKITKRGQNVTFRCDPISEHNRLYWYRQTLGQGPEFLTYFQNEAQLEKSRLLSDRFSAERPKGSFSTLEIQRTEQGDSAMYLCASPSGLGIYEQYFGPGTRLTVT.